This T cell receptor (beta chain) was captured by sequencing in a study of blood T cell repertoires in COVID-19 (dated by TCRdb to about 2020). Broadly, across the study: Samples from collaborators originated in the United States, Italy and Spain and spanned both the acute and convalescent phases of COVID-19. HLA class I and class II types, where available, came from metadata supplied by the sample provider rather than from assay-based typing. Sample metadata almost always included a de-identified subject ID, COVID-19 status, age in years and sex. The material from the prospective study consisted of cDNA or gDNA derived from T cells, B-cell-depleted T cells, or PBMCs. The repertoires were released in a freely available public database meant as a resource for research on the immune response to SARS-CoV-2. Samples were obtained from the ongoing ImmuneRACE study (first 160 participants) and from 950 to 1,500 subjects provided by 6 global collaborators. Subjects who had been exposed to COVID-19, were actively infected with it, or had recovered from it provided the deeply sampled blood TCRbeta repertoires that made up the dataset. Paper-wide results and their limitations: The amount of clinical and demographic metadata varied by source and participant and was provided uncurated.

Concerning this clone itself: Its antigen target is currently unknown. Base quality data are lacking; no much larger clone is found one base away.

The germline V gene yields SGHRS for CDR1 and YFSETQ for CDR2. V is clipped by 2 bases and J by 0 bases, and the sequence between their germline boundaries is 11 bases long. Its CDR3 holds 15 amino acids, cysteine through phenylalanine. CDR3 DNA only is kept here, 45 bases in frame from base 1. TCRbeta CDR3 regions were amplified from genomic DNA by means of the immunoSEQ Assay, a bias-controlled multiplex PCR. The paper's data handling went like this. The number of nucleated cells in each sample was estimated from the amplification of reference gene primers within the assay. To quantify the absolute abundance of each unique TCRbeta CDR3 rearrangement, sequence reads were collapsed and filtered. For each sample, productive Simpson clonality was calculated by taking the square root of Simpson's diversity index across productive rearrangements. TCRdb stores this immuneACCESS table with in-frame sequences only. Part of the clones is absent; in the studies checked, under half of the shortfall reflects unresolved V genes, and no reason is known for the rest. Clone size and the V and J calls come from that table; the DNA yielded D and trimming. The sample table contains around 450,000 clones; only one count was recorded for 87% of them. The top ten clonotypes cover approximately 0.7% of the sample.

Participants in the prospective study were enrolled through a virtual design, were aged roughly 18 to 100 years, and lived in about 25 United States geographic areas. Cohort assignment in the prospective study relied on participant-reported clinical history from a screening survey and a study questionnaire. For ImmuneRACE Cohort 3, a participant was defined as recovered based on two consecutive negative NP/OP PCR tests, clearance by a healthcare professional, or resolution of symptoms. Each participant in the prospective study had whole blood, serum and a nasopharyngeal or oropharyngeal swab collected by mobile phlebotomists. Prospective study participants could optionally give additional blood draws and questionnaires over an approximately two-month period. Prospective study blood samples were shipped either frozen or at room temperature before DNA extraction.

This clonotype was sampled from a woman between 18 and 30 years old who had recovered from COVID-19. The rearranged chain carries TRBV5-1 and TRBJ1-2, with no D gene named confidently. The specimen was PBMCs or T cells enriched from blood (not recorded which). CDR3 protein: CASSLVINSNYGYTF. In nucleotide form, the sequence is TGCGCCAGCAGCTTAGTTATTAACTCTAACTATGGCTACACCTTC. The CDR3 plus the reference TRBV5-1 and TRBJ1-2 genes for the other parts give the full variable domain: KAGVTQTPRYLIKTRGQQVTLSCSPISGHRSVSWYQQTPGQGLQFLFEYFSETQRNKGNFPGRFSGRQFSNSRSEMNVSTLELGDSALYLCASSLVINSNYGYTFGSGTRLTVV.